Many counts were recorded for the clone carrying this TCR beta chain. Its matching antigen is unknown. The record originates from a study of response to subunit inactivated influenza vaccine. TCRdb re-derived calls from the RT-PCR reads in MiXCR, one entry per CDR3 protein. The sample has 490,000 or so distinct CDR3 sequences, 7.6% seen once; the top ten hold roughly 13%. Study-level points and caveats: Authors suggested each seasonal influenza vaccination recruits few new T cells.

This clonotype originated in a man aged 45-69 years who received an inactivated influenza vaccine. The specimen was PBMCs from blood, collected around 25 months after vaccination.

The CDR3 bases are TGCGCCAGCAGCCTAGGGACTAGCGGGGGTTATGATACGCAGTATTTT. It yields the protein CASSLGTSGGYDTQYF. The genes are TRBV5-1 and TRBJ2-3; TRBD2 matches 14 bases. Germline CDR1 reads SGHRS; CDR2 reads YFSETQ. The V and J ends lost 4 bases and 6 bases, in that order; junction bases with no gene match: 7. CDR3 size: 16 residues.